The T cell receptor (beta chain) under discussion was sequenced for a study of CD8+CD57+ T cells in acquired aplastic anemia. An expansion of CD8+CD57+ cells by flow cytometry had been shown in patients chosen for sequencing. Study-level points and caveats: Common to patients and controls were twenty-nine CD8+ CDR3 sequences.

Investigators profiled TCR beta VDJ and CDR3 from genomic DNA template. TCRdb reanalysed the reads using MiXCR and keeps one entry per CDR3 protein. The profile shows just over 450,000 distinct CDR3 sequences, about a third of them singletons. With regard to this clonotype: Its specificity is unknown. Being one base from a much bigger clone, this may be a read error.

Sequencing was performed on sorted CD4+, CD8+, or CD8+CD57+ T cells (not recorded which) from PBMCs. The sequence was obtained from a human donor with aplastic anemia.

The CDR3 reads CASSMATTMGENAIYF. The CDR3, as DNA: TGTGCCAGTAGTATGGCGACAACTATGGGAGAAAACGCCATATATTTT. The V call is TRBV19, the J call TRBJ1-3; D uncertain. The CDR3 is 16 residues long. Germline V CDR1 and CDR2: LNHDA, SQIVND (reference sequence).